This paragraph covers one T cell receptor (beta chain) sequence. This record belongs to a study of control samples from healthy donors and cancer patients. The assay was immunoSEQ multiplex PCR, and TCRdb's table has in-frame clones only and misses some. The sample lists around 80,000 clones; approximately 91% were seen once. Germline lookup yields CDR1 LNHDA and CDR2 SQIVND (reference sequence). CDR3 length: 18 residues. The V gene lost 4 bases and the J gene lost 0 bases, with 21 bases spanning the gap. The sample taken for sequencing was blood. V gene TRBV19 combines with J gene TRBJ1-1; TRBD1 is a possible D gene (5 bases). The sequence derives from a woman in her fifties or sixties in good health. The CDR3 spells CASSTAGAGRGVNTEAFF. The CDR3 coding sequence is TGTGCCAGTAGTACCGCTGGGGCGGGGCGAGGGGTGAACACTGAAGCTTTCTTT. Full variable domain (rest looked up from reference TRBV19 and TRBJ1-1): DGGITQSPKYLFRKEGQNVTLSCEQNLNHDAMYWYRQDPGQGLRLIYYSQIVNDFQKGDIAEGYSVSREKKESFPLTVTSAQKNPTAFYLCASSTAGAGRGVNTEAFFGQGTRLTVV.